These 18 T cell receptor beta chains share one sample of origin, sequenced in a study of T cell changes during pregnancy in multiple sclerosis. Sequencing was performed with immunoSEQ multiplex PCR; in TCRdb, only in-frame clones are kept and a portion is missing. The table shows approximately 46,000 clones, with about 90% occurring only once. The sequenced sample was CD4+ T cells from peripheral blood mononuclear cells, obtained after pregnancy. The origin of the receptors is a female donor with multiple sclerosis, enrolled in a pregnancy study.

For the CDR3, the DNA is TGTGCCAGCAGCTTAGATAGCATCCAAGGGGGCGCGGGTGGCTACACCTTC. Residues: CASSLDSIQGGAGGYTF. The V gene is TRBV11-2, the J gene TRBJ1-2; 7 bases align to TRBD1. After removal of 0 bases from V and 7 bases from J, the junction contained 14 bases not matched to a gene. The germline V gene has CDR1 SGHAT and CDR2 FQNNGV. The CDR3 length is 17 residues.

The CDR3 spells CASSKDRGHGYTF. The CDR3 DNA sequence: TGCGCCAGCAGCAAGGACAGGGGGCATGGCTACACCTTC. The V call is TRBV5-1, the J call TRBJ1-2, with TRBD1 identical over 11 bases. This CDR3 is built from 13 residues. Trimming at V came to 4 bases and at J to 6 bases, leaving 2 bases not matched to a gene. The V gene's germline CDR1 is SGHRS and CDR2 YFSETQ.

The rearrangement links TRBV5-6 to TRBJ1-1; D remains unclear. The CDR3 length is 16 residues. V lost 4 bases and J lost 6, with 22 bases in between. Germline assignment: CDR1 SGHDT and CDR2 YYEEEE. CDR3 loop: CASSPDGLSRISEAFF. CDR3 bases: TGTGCCAGCAGCCCCGACGGACTATCTAGGATTTCTGAAGCTTTCTTT.

The chain has TRBV6-1 and TRBJ1-2; D not resolved. Germline V gene data show CDR1 as MNHNS and CDR2 as SASEGT. The CDR3 spans 13 residues. Trimming took 7 bases from V and 7 from J, leaving 16 bases between them. CDR3 sequence reads: CASIDGVARGYTF. Here the CDR3 DNA reads TGTGCCAGCATTGACGGGGTAGCACGTGGCTACACCTTC.

The chain uses TRBV18 and TRBJ2-5; possibly TRBD1 for D (6 bases). Germline V lookup: CDR1 KGHSH, CDR2 LQKENI. V dropped 3 bases and J dropped 5 bases, with 16 bases sitting between them. This CDR3 has 15 amino acids. CDR3 coding DNA: TGTGCCAGCTCACCTCGGGTCACAGGGCTGGAGACCCAGTACTTC. Its translation: CASSPRVTGLETQYF.

This clone was seen a single time. The chain recombines TRBV11-3 with TRBJ2-5, with 7 positions matching TRBD1. CDR1 SGHNT and CDR2 YENEEA come from the germline V gene. V lost 3 bases and J lost 1; bases outside the gene matches: 8. The CDR3 loop spans 16 amino acids. CDR3 nucleotides: TGTGCCAGCAGCTTGACAGGGTTGGGTGGCCAAGAGACCCAGTACTTC. As protein: CASSLTGLGGQETQYF.

The rearrangement joins TRBV28 to TRBJ2-7; D is possibly TRBD2 (5 bases). Germline V gene data show CDR1 as MDHEN and CDR2 as SYDVKM. V lost 5 bases, J lost 1 base, and 12 bases lay in between. This CDR3 is 14 amino acids long. CDR3 coding DNA: TGTGCCAGCAGTGCCGTGCGGGTTTCCTACGAGCAGTACTTC. Translation: CASSAVRVSYEQYF.

The rearrangement uses TRBV5-1 and TRBJ2-5; tentatively, D is TRBD2 (6 bases). V was shortened by 0 bases and J by 3 bases, with 18 bases between the two germline ends. The CDR3 has 17 residues. The V gene's germline CDR1 is SGHRS and CDR2 YFSETQ. The CDR3 coding sequence is TGCGCCAGCAGCTTGGGACGGGAGCGGGCAGAAAAAGAGACCCAGTACTTC. It translates to CASSLGRERAEKETQYF.

V is TRBV9 and J is TRBJ2-3, with 7 bases lining up with TRBD2. Germline trimming cut 4 bases from V and 2 bases from J; bases unmatched to any gene: 10. This CDR3 comprises 16 residues. Germline assignment: CDR1 SGDLS and CDR2 YYNGEE. CDR3 nucleotides: TGTGCCAGCAGCCCTCCCGGGGGGAGGGTCACAGATACGCAGTATTTT. This translates into CASSPPGGRVTDTQYF.

The V and J genes are TRBV7-2 and TRBJ2-1; D might be TRBD2 (6 bases). Germline values: CDR1 SGHTA, CDR2 FQGNSA. CDR3 size: 15 residues. Trimming took off 5 bases at V and 7 bases at J, with 18 bases between the two ends. As DNA, the CDR3 is TGTGCCAGCAGCCTCTTAGCGGAGATTAGGAATGAGCAGTTCTTC. It encodes CASSLLAEIRNEQFF.

The chain employs TRBV2 and TRBJ2-1; 7 nucleotides line up with TRBD1. The length of the CDR3 is 16 residues. The V and J ends lost 4 bases and 1 base, in that order; junction bases with no gene match: 7. Germline CDR1 SNHLY, CDR2 FYNNEI. Here the CDR3 reads CASSGRQGLSYNEQFF. Written as DNA, the CDR3 is TGTGCCAGCAGTGGGAGACAGGGTCTGTCCTACAATGAGCAGTTCTTC.

This chain links TRBV27 with TRBJ1-5; TRBD1 matches at 8 bases. The CDR3 totals 15 residues. The germline V gene has CDR1 MNHEY and CDR2 SMNVEV (reference sequence). The V segment lost 5 bases and the J segment 4 bases; nucleotides outside the gene matches: 7. In nucleotides, the CDR3 is TGTGCCAGCAGTGCCAGGGGGCTGCAAAATCAGCCCCAGCATTTT. Translating gives CASSARGLQNQPQHF.

V and J are TRBV30 and TRBJ1-2; TRBD1 aligns across 9 bases. The CDR3 is 14 residues long. Unmatched junction bases numbered 8, after V lost 3 bases and J lost 6 bases. The germline V gene encodes CDR1 GTSNPN and CDR2 SVGIG (reference sequence). The CDR3 here is CAWRKSGQGHGYTF. The CDR3 bases are TGTGCCTGGAGGAAGTCGGGACAGGGACATGGCTACACCTTC.

The genes are TRBV29-1 and TRBJ2-7; maybe TRBD1 (7 bases). V was clipped by 6 bases and J by 0 bases, with 15 bases between them. This CDR3 has 14 amino acids. CDR1 SQVTM and CDR2 ANQGSEA come from the germline V gene. The CDR3 region is CSVRGLASSYEQYF. As DNA, the CDR3 is TGCAGCGTGAGGGGGCTAGCGAGCTCCTACGAGCAGTACTTC.

The chain combines TRBV19 with TRBJ1-5; 7 bases align to TRBD1. The CDR3 loop spans 13 amino acids. CDR1 and CDR2 (germline): LNHDA, SQIVND (reference sequence). V trimming: 8 bases; J trimming: 7 bases; junction bases outside the gene matches: 8. DNA of the CDR3: TGTGCCAGTTCCCAGACAGGGTTGCAGCCCCAGCATTTT. Amino acid sequence: CASSQTGLQPQHF. Full variable domain (remainder filled in from reference TRBV19 and TRBJ1-5): DGGITQSPKYLFRKEGQNVTLSCEQNLNHDAMYWYRQDPGQGLRLIYYSQIVNDFQKGDIAEGYSVSREKKESFPLTVTSAQKNPTAFYLCASSQTGLQPQHFGDGTRLSIL.

The chain recombines TRBV5-4 with TRBJ1-2; no reliable D call. CDR1 and CDR2 from the germline V gene are SGHNT and YYREEE (reference sequence). This CDR3 comprises 15 residues. Trimming removed 4 bases at V and 4 bases at J, with 17 bases between. The CDR3 sequence: CASSTGPRVSYGYTF. In nucleotides, the CDR3 is TGTGCCAGCAGCACCGGACCGCGGGTCAGCTATGGCTACACCTTC.

This clone was observed a single time. This sequence joins TRBV5-5 and TRBJ2-7; 11 bases are shared with TRBD1. The germline V gene has CDR1 SGHKS and CDR2 YYEKEE (reference sequence). The CDR3 consists of 17 residues. Germline trimming cut 0 bases from V and 4 bases from J; bases unmatched to any gene: 9. In nucleotides, the CDR3 is TGTGCCAGCAGCTTGGGCCCGACCGGGACAGGGGGGTACGAGCAGTACTTC. Translation gives CASSLGPTGTGGYEQYF.

This clone was detected only once. J is TRBJ2-7 and V is TRBV7-9; D unclear. Looked up from germline, CDR1 is SEHNR and CDR2 is FQNEAQ (reference sequence). This CDR3 has 14 amino acids. The V end lost 4 bases, the J end lost 1 base, and 11 bases lay between the germline ends. This chain's CDR3 is CASSSGVMSYEQYF. CDR3 DNA sequence: TGTGCCAGCAGCTCGGGTGTGATGTCCTACGAGCAGTACTTC.